This T cell receptor (beta chain) was observed in a study of molecular identifiers for immune sequencing clone quantification. Whole-study context: Five aliquots were made in replicates from the RNA of 20,000 or 100,000 naive CD8 cells, and four were sequenced. Findings of the study overall: Among effectors, clones above 20 RNA copies held over 98% of molecules; among naive cells, under 1%.

TCRdb analysed the PCR reads with MiXCR anew, one entry per CDR3 protein. Of hundreds of thousands of distinct CDR3 sequences listed, approximately 24% are singletons. In the sort, naive CD8 T cells were defined as CD8+CD4-CCR7+CD45RA+. With regard to this clonotype: Its antigen is unidentified.

The V gene lost 2 bases and the J gene lost 3 bases, with 7 bases spanning the gap. This CDR3 comprises 13 residues. In germline, CDR1 is MNHEY, CDR2 SMNVEV (reference sequence). Source material: naive CD8+ T cells from blood, with Jurkat cell RNA spiked in. Subset: FACS-sorted CD8+CD4-CCR7+CD45RA+ naive T cells. The sequence was obtained from a human donor in good health. Some libraries in this study had Jurkat cell RNA spiked in. The V call is TRBV27, the J call TRBJ2-5; D call uncertain. The CDR3 region has the DNA TGTGCCAGCAGTTTAGTCTGGAAAGAGACCCAGTACTTC. Its protein is CASSLVWKETQYF.